The subject of this entry is one TCR beta chain. Its target is not known. The data are from a study of CD8 T cell repertoires and HIV-1 epitope variants. Study at large: T cells were stimulated with Twenty-five Gag and Nef peptides separately.

Study results and limitations: Six of nine antigen-specific clonotypes appeared cross-reactive to autologous or escape variants.

Data came from immunoSEQ multiplex PCR; TCRdb stores just in-frame clones and leaves some out. The data contain around 5,500 clones, more than 60% of them singletons. The CDR3 is 13 residues long. CDR1 SGHRS and CDR2 YFSETQ come from the germline V gene. V lost 6 bases and J lost 8, with 17 bases in between. The clonotype originates from a male donor with HIV. The chain has TRBV5-1 and TRBJ1-2; TRBD1 might be the D (5 bases). Source material: cultured CD8+ T cells derived from PBMCs. Here the CDR3 DNA reads TGCGCCAGCATCGGGGACCTCGGATCAGGCTACACCTTC. It codes for CASIGDLGSGYTF.